The clone carrying this TCR beta chain was detected once. Antigen: not known. Method: immunoSEQ multiplex PCR; TCRdb's copy keeps in-frame clones and lacks some. The sample contains 130,000 to 150,000 clones, about nine tenths of which appear only once. This sample is part of a study of cytomegalovirus exposure and HLA in healthy donors. Overall study: The roughly 130 validation repertoires were reported in a later analysis to have been generated on the same platform as the roughly 700 first-cohort repertoires. Study results and caveats: Most TCR sequences were seen very rarely across donors, but some public TCRs occurred in many. The tendency of first-cohort TCR clusters to co-occur in the roughly 130 validation repertoires was the finding of a later analysis. In vitro data verified a few CMV-associated chains as specific for CMV antigens.

The receptor's source is a man aged 18-30 years in good health and CMV-seropositive. The sequencing sample was made of PBMCs.

The CDR3 DNA reads TGTGCCAGCAGTCGAGCGGGAGGGCCTTACAATGAGCAGTTCTTC. The encoded protein is CASSRAGGPYNEQFF. The rearrangement links TRBV13 to TRBJ2-1; 10 bases line up with TRBD2. With V trimmed by 6 bases and J by 4 bases, 6 bases remained unmatched. CDR3 size: 15 residues. Germline V gene sequence: CDR1 PRHDT, CDR2 FYEKMQ (reference sequence).